A selection of T cell receptor beta chains follows, all from one sample in a study of regulatory T cells in long-lasting Graves disease. A single record per CDR3 protein comes from TCRdb applying MiXCR to the multiplex PCR reads. Of some 440,000 distinct CDR3 sequences listed, 20% to 25% were seen once; the top ten hold over 7.5%. The specimen was peripheral blood mononuclear cells (PBMCs), collected when the disease was refractory, from a patient treated with antithyroid drugs. The receptors here all came from a female donor with Graves disease. Each CDR3 is given with its conserved first and last residue. A D gene is named only where the DNA matches it firmly. Clone sizes are given selectively: once, few, many, or a class where the clone is expanded.

>few|-|TRBJ1-6|TRBV5-5
TGTGCCAGCAGCTTGGCCGCCGGCAGGAGTAATTCACCCCTCCACTTT
CASSLAAGRSNSPLHF
>many|TRBD2|TRBJ2-7|TRBV7-2
TGTGCCAGCAGCCTTAGGACTAGCGGGATAATGTACGAGCAGTACTTC
CASSLRTSGIMYEQYF
>-|-|TRBJ2-7|TRBV4-1
TGCGCCAGCAGCCAAGTGACGGCAGGTCTTGGGGGCTACGAGCAGTACTTC
CASSQVTAGLGGYEQYF
>many|TRBD2|TRBJ2-7|TRBV6-5
TGTGCCAGCAGTTCCCCACCCTCAAAGACTAGCCGGTATTACGAGCAGTACTTC
CASSSPPSKTSRYYEQYF
>-|-|TRBJ2-3|TRBV6-1
TGTGCCAGCAGTGAAGCGTTTCCTCAGGGGTCAGATACGCAGTATTTT
CASSEAFPQGSDTQYF
>-|TRBD1|TRBJ2-4|TRBV7-2
TGTGCCAGCAGCCCCCTGGAAGGGGGCCCGGGAAACATTCAGTACTTC
CASSPLEGGPGNIQYF
>few|-|TRBJ1-1|TRBV5-1
TGCGCCAGCAGCCATCCGGGGAGGGATACTGAAGCTTTCTTT
CASSHPGRDTEAFF
>many|-|TRBJ1-4|TRBV18
TGTGCCAGCTCACCGGCGACAACAACTAATGAAAAACTGTTTTTT
CASSPATTTNEKLFF
>few|TRBD2|TRBJ2-7|TRBV30
TGTGCCTGGAGTGGAGCGGGAAGGTACGAGCAGTACTTC
CAWSGAGRYEQYF
>many|-|TRBJ1-2|TRBV6-5
TGTGCCAGCAGTTTCCAGGGGTCGGTTTTGAGCGGCTACACCTTC
CASSFQGSVLSGYTF
>few|-|TRBJ2-1|TRBV24-1
TGTGCCACCAGCCCCGACAGAAACTCCTACAATGAGCAGTTCTTC
CATSPDRNSYNEQFF
>-|-|TRBJ2-3|TRBV7-2
TGTGCCAGCAGCTTAGGGACTCGCCCTCGAGATACGCAGTATTTT
CASSLGTRPRDTQYF
>few|TRBD1|TRBJ2-7|TRBV10-2
TGCGCCAGCAGTGAGTCAGGGGGCCTCTACGAGCAGTACTTC
CASSESGGLYEQYF
>few|TRBD1|TRBJ1-2|TRBV20-1
TGCAGTGCTAGAGATAGGGACAGGACAACCTATGGCTACACCTTC
CSARDRDRTTYGYTF
>few|TRBD1|TRBJ2-7|TRBV4-1
TGCGCCAGCAGCCACTCCGGACAGGGCCCCTACGAGCAGTACTTC
CASSHSGQGPYEQYF
>many|-|TRBJ2-2|TRBV2
TGTGCCAGCAGAGGGGGGACAGAAGTGACCGGGGAGCTGTTTTTT
CASRGGTEVTGELFF
>many|TRBD2|TRBJ2-7|TRBV27
TGTGCCAGCAGGACTAGCGGGAGGTCCCCCTACGAGCAGTACTTC
CASRTSGRSPYEQYF
>many|-|TRBJ2-7|TRBV7-8
TGTGCCAGCAGCTTAGATGTGACGGAACCCTACGAGCAGTACTTC
CASSLDVTEPYEQYF
>few|-|TRBJ1-4|TRBV18
TGTGCCAGCTCACCAGGGCGGAATGAAAAACTGTTTTTT
CASSPGRNEKLFF
>few|-|TRBJ2-7|TRBV28
TGTGCCAGCAGTTTTTCCACGACAGGCTACGAGCAGTACTTC
CASSFSTTGYEQYF
>-|-|TRBJ1-1|TRBV5-1
TGCGCCAGCAGCCCCGCGGGGGGGGGAATGAACACTGAAGCTTTCTTT
CASSPAGGGMNTEAFF
>-|-|TRBJ2-5|TRBV5-6
TGTGCCAGCAGCCCTACCGGACGCCAAGAGACCCAGTACTTC
CASSPTGRQETQYF
>-|-|TRBJ1-2|TRBV5-1
TGCGCCAGCAGCTTGGAGCGGGATTTTGTAGGCACCTTC
CASSLERDFVGTF
>many|-|TRBJ2-7|TRBV29-1
TGCAGCGTTGAAGCGGACAGTCCCTACGAGCAGTACTTC
CSVEADSPYEQYF
>many|-|TRBJ2-4|TRBV27
TGTGCCAGCAGTAGTACTGAAAACATTCAGTACTTC
CASSSTENIQYF
>-|TRBD2|TRBJ2-7|TRBV7-9
TGTGCCAGCAGCTTTTTAGCGGGAGGTTCGTACGAGCAGTACTTC
CASSFLAGGSYEQYF
>many|-|TRBJ1-1|TRBV28
TGTGCCAGCAATTCGAACACTGAAGCTTTCTTT
CASNSNTEAFF
>-|-|TRBJ2-2|TRBV29-1
TGCAGCGTAACAGGGCGGGGCGGGGAGCTGTTTTTT
CSVTGRGGELFF
>many|-|TRBJ2-7|TRBV3-1
TGTGCCAGCAGCCCCTCGGTCGATTCCTACGAGCAGTACTTC
CASSPSVDSYEQYF
>many|TRBD2|TRBJ2-2|TRBV19
TGTGCCAGTAGTACCCTTAGCGGGAATACCGGGGAGCTGTTTTTT
CASSTLSGNTGELFF
>few|-|TRBJ2-7|TRBV6-1
TGTGCCAGCAGTGAGTCGGTGAATAATGTCTACCACGAGCAGTACTTC
CASSESVNNVYHEQYF
>few|TRBD2|TRBJ2-3|TRBV27
TGTGCCAGCAGTCAAGCGGGGGGCACAGATACGCAGTATTTT
CASSQAGGTDTQYF
>few|-|TRBJ2-7|TRBV5-5
TGTGCCAGCAGCGGTGGGTATCTGTACGAGCAGTACTTC
CASSGGYLYEQYF
>-|-|TRBJ1-1|TRBV6-1
TGTGCCAGCAGTGTGGAAGCGGGTCGGGACACTGAAGCTTTCTTT
CASSVEAGRDTEAFF
>once|TRBD1|TRBJ2-1|TRBV7-9
TGTGCCAGCAGCCAGGACAGGGGAGCCTACAATGAGCAGTTCTTC
CASSQDRGAYNEQFF
>many|-|TRBJ2-5|TRBV2
TGTGCCAGCCACAACGGAGGGCAGGAGACCCAGTACTTC
CASHNGGQETQYF
>many|-|TRBJ1-1|TRBV29-1
TGCAGCGTTCGTTGGGGGATGGGGAGAGCTTTCTTT
CSVRWGMGRAFF
>few|TRBD1|TRBJ2-5|TRBV15
TGTGCCACGCGTAGACAGGGACGTGAGACCCAGTACTTC
CATRRQGRETQYF
>many|-|TRBJ2-2|TRBV6-1
TGTGCCAGCAGCCCAGGGGGGGGCCTGAACACCGGGGAGCTGTTTTTT
CASSPGGGLNTGELFF
>many|TRBD2|TRBJ2-7|TRBV27
TGTGCCAGCACCCGGGCAGGGACGGGGGGGGAGCAGTACTTC
CASTRAGTGGEQYF
>many|-|TRBJ2-5|TRBV7-2
TGTGCCAGCAGCTTAGCGGCCAGGGAGAAGACCCAGTACTTC
CASSLAAREKTQYF
>-|-|TRBJ2-7|TRBV14
TGTGCCAGCAGCGTACAAACCCTGAGGTACGAGCAGTACTTC
CASSVQTLRYEQYF
>-|-|TRBJ2-7|TRBV20-1
TGCAGTGCTAGAGACCGGGACCGCTCCTACGGGCAGTACTTC
CSARDRDRSYGQYF
>-|TRBD2|TRBJ2-2|TRBV24-1
TGTGCCACCAGTGGTCTAGCGGGAGAAAACACCGGGGAGCTGTTTTTT
CATSGLAGENTGELFF
>many|TRBD2|TRBJ2-7|TRBV11-2
TGTGCCAGCAGCTTAGGGGCTAGCGGGAGTTACGAGCAGTACTTC
CASSLGASGSYEQYF
>-|-|TRBJ1-1|TRBV4-1
TGCGCCAGCAGCCTCCGGGGTGTCACTGAAGCTTTCTTT
CASSLRGVTEAFF
>-|-|TRBJ2-6|TRBV6-2/TRBV6-3
TGTGCCAGCAGTTATCCCAGGGTTGTCGTAGCTGGGGCCAACGTCCTGACTTTC
CASSYPRVVVAGANVLTF
>-|-|TRBJ2-1|TRBV2
TGTGCCAGCAGGGCGGACAGATCCTCCTACAATGAGCAGTTCTTC
CASRADRSSYNEQFF
>many|-|TRBJ1-5|TRBV11-2
TGTGCCAGCAGCGTTGCGGGGTACAATCAGCCCCAGCATTTT
CASSVAGYNQPQHF
>few|TRBD2|TRBJ2-3|TRBV10-2
TGCGCCAGCAGTGAGTGGAAAGCGGGAGGGCCCACAGATACGCAGTATTTT
CASSEWKAGGPTDTQYF
>many|-|TRBJ2-2|TRBV30
TGTGCCTTCGTCCGACGGTCGAACACCGGGGAGCTGTTTTTT
CAFVRRSNTGELFF
>few|TRBD1|TRBJ1-5|TRBV20-1
TGCAGTGCAGGGAGACAGGGTTGGCAGCCCCAGCATTTT
CSAGRQGWQPQHF
>-|-|TRBJ1-1|TRBV12-5
TGTGCTAGTGGTTTGAAAGGGGGAACTGAAGCTTTCTTT
CASGLKGGTEAFF
>-|-|TRBJ1-1|TRBV18
TGTGCCAGCTCACAATATAAAACCACTGAAGCTTCCTTT
CASSQYKTTEASF
>-|-|TRBJ2-5|TRBV19
TGTGCCAGTAATGTAAGCAGGGTTCAATCTGTATCGGATTCGGAAGAGACCCAGTACTTC
CASNVSRVQSVSDSEETQYF
>many|-|TRBJ2-7|TRBV28
TGTGCCAGCAGTTGGCCCCTAGGGGATTCCTACGAGCAGTACTTC
CASSWPLGDSYEQYF
>-|-|TRBJ1-2|TRBV20-1
TGCAGTGCTAGAGTTGGCGGGTGGGGCTATGGCTACACCTTC
CSARVGGWGYGYTF
>many|TRBD1|TRBJ1-1|TRBV29-1
TGCAGCGTGGCTCCGACAGGGAATACTGAAGCTTTCTTT
CSVAPTGNTEAFF
>many|TRBD1|TRBJ1-5|TRBV7-2
TGTGCCAGCAGCCTCGGACAGGCGCGGGATCAGCCCCAGCATTTT
CASSLGQARDQPQHF